Listed below are T cell receptor beta chains from one sample, sequenced in a study of T-cell reconstitution after alpha-beta-depleted transplantation in children. TCRdb re-called the PCR reads through MiXCR, storing one row per CDR3 protein. This sample carries around 110,000 distinct CDR3 sequences, about a tenth of them seen once, and the ten largest clones take less than 45%. The sample consisted of PBMCs, taken before TCRalphabeta/CD19-depleted stem cell transplant. The source is a boy aged 2-9 years with acute lymphoblastic leukemia, due to receive a stem cell transplant. Both conserved end residues are part of each CDR3. A D gene is named only where the DNA matches it firmly. The size of a clone is reported for some rows only, either as once, few or many, or as a class for expanded clones.

D gene: TRBD2
clone size: -
J gene: TRBJ2-5
V gene: TRBV29-1
CDR3 protein: CSVAGGLKETQYF
CDR3 DNA: TGCAGCGTAGCGGGAGGGTTGAAAGAGACCCAGTACTTC

D gene: -
clone size: once
J gene: TRBJ2-3
V gene: TRBV11-1
CDR3 protein: CASSSTGTDTQYF
CDR3 DNA: TGTGCCAGCAGCTCGACAGGCACAGATACGCAGTATTTT

D gene: TRBD2
clone size: many
J gene: TRBJ2-5
V gene: TRBV5-5
CDR3 protein: CASSLNALAGVETQYF
CDR3 DNA: TGTGCCAGCAGCTTGAACGCGCTAGCGGGAGTGGAGACCCAGTACTTC

D gene: -
clone size: few
J gene: TRBJ1-3
V gene: TRBV5-6
CDR3 protein: CASSFRNRIRGNTIYF
CDR3 DNA: TGTGCCAGCAGCTTTAGGAACAGAATTAGGGGAAACACCATATATTTT

D gene: -
clone size: few
J gene: TRBJ2-1
V gene: TRBV28
CDR3 protein: CASSLWGIDNEQFF
CDR3 DNA: TGTGCCAGCAGTTTATGGGGGATTGACAATGAGCAGTTCTTC

D gene: -
clone size: -
J gene: TRBJ2-7
V gene: TRBV30
CDR3 protein: CAWSPDPYEQYF
CDR3 DNA: TGTGCCTGGAGTCCCGACCCATACGAGCAGTACTTC

D gene: -
clone size: few
J gene: TRBJ2-5
V gene: TRBV11-2
CDR3 protein: CASSLGIGGRETQYF
CDR3 DNA: TGTGCCAGCAGCTTAGGAATAGGTGGGAGAGAGACCCAGTACTTC

D gene: TRBD2
clone size: -
J gene: TRBJ2-5
V gene: TRBV5-1
CDR3 protein: CASSLGTSGIGRETQYF
CDR3 DNA: TGCGCCAGCAGCTTGGGAACTAGCGGGATAGGACGAGAGACCCAGTACTTC

D gene: -
clone size: few
J gene: TRBJ1-1
V gene: TRBV7-8
CDR3 protein: CASSSKDGLYTEAFF
CDR3 DNA: TGTGCCAGCAGCTCAAAGGACGGGCTATACACTGAAGCTTTCTTT

D gene: -
clone size: many
J gene: TRBJ2-3
V gene: TRBV11-2
CDR3 protein: CASSLRGGLSDTQYF
CDR3 DNA: TGTGCCAGCAGCTTACGGGGCGGGCTTAGTGATACGCAGTATTTT

D gene: TRBD2
clone size: few
J gene: TRBJ2-1
V gene: TRBV4-1
CDR3 protein: CASSPRASGSTYNEQFF
CDR3 DNA: TGCGCCAGCAGCCCTCGGGCTAGCGGGAGTACCTACAATGAGCAGTTCTTC

D gene: -
clone size: many
J gene: TRBJ2-1
V gene: TRBV12-3/TRBV12-4
CDR3 protein: CASSFRTPHEQFF
CDR3 DNA: TGTGCCAGCAGTTTCCGGACCCCACATGAGCAGTTCTTC

D gene: -
clone size: -
J gene: TRBJ2-5
V gene: TRBV28
CDR3 protein: CASSRADSQETQYF
CDR3 DNA: TGTGCCAGCAGCCGTGCCGACAGCCAAGAGACCCAGTACTTC

D gene: TRBD2
clone size: -
J gene: TRBJ2-7
V gene: TRBV7-8
CDR3 protein: CASRGGTSVYEQYF
CDR3 DNA: TGTGCCAGCAGGGGGGGGACTAGCGTCTACGAGCAGTACTTC

D gene: -
clone size: -
J gene: TRBJ2-7
V gene: TRBV7-2
CDR3 protein: CASSSPTRGSYEQYF
CDR3 DNA: TGTGCCAGCAGCTCACCTACGAGGGGTTCCTACGAGCAGTACTTC

D gene: -
clone size: -
J gene: TRBJ2-2
V gene: TRBV6-5
CDR3 protein: CASRYREAGELFF
CDR3 DNA: TGTGCCAGCAGATACAGGGAGGCCGGGGAGCTGTTTTTT

D gene: TRBD1
clone size: once
J gene: TRBJ2-3
V gene: TRBV30
CDR3 protein: CAWSAQGRAPDTQYF
CDR3 DNA: TGTGCCTGGAGTGCACAGGGGAGAGCCCCAGATACGCAGTATTTT

D gene: TRBD2
clone size: -
J gene: TRBJ2-7
V gene: TRBV2
CDR3 protein: CASSEGLAVRNEQYF
CDR3 DNA: TGTGCCAGCAGCGAGGGACTAGCTGTTAGAAACGAGCAGTACTTC

D gene: -
clone size: -
J gene: TRBJ2-5
V gene: TRBV29-1
CDR3 protein: CSVVGRPETQYF
CDR3 DNA: TGCAGCGTTGTCGGGCGACCGGAGACCCAGTACTTC

D gene: -
clone size: many
J gene: TRBJ2-6
V gene: TRBV7-2
CDR3 protein: CASSTDPRVIGANVLTF
CDR3 DNA: TGTGCCAGCTCAACGGACCCCAGGGTTATTGGGGCCAACGTCCTGACTTTC

D gene: -
clone size: few
J gene: TRBJ2-1
V gene: TRBV2
CDR3 protein: CASTERGVGEQFF
CDR3 DNA: TGTGCCAGCACTGAGAGGGGAGTAGGTGAGCAGTTCTTC

D gene: -
clone size: many
J gene: TRBJ2-1
V gene: TRBV20-1
CDR3 protein: CSATRRESYNEQFF
CDR3 DNA: TGCAGTGCAACGAGACGGGAGTCCTACAATGAGCAGTTCTTC

D gene: -
clone size: few
J gene: TRBJ2-7
V gene: TRBV7-6
CDR3 protein: CASSSVEGPYEQYF
CDR3 DNA: TGTGCCAGCAGCTCGGTGGAGGGACCCTACGAGCAGTACTTC